What follows are 10 T cell receptor beta chains derived from one specimen sequenced in a study of STAT5B mutations in CD4+ large granular lymphocyte leukemia. Sequencing was performed with immunoSEQ multiplex PCR; in TCRdb, only in-frame clones are kept and a portion is missing. This sample has about 30,000 clones, with more than 60% found just once. The source material was CD4+ T cells from blood buffy coats. All receptors come from a human donor in good health.

The chain uses TRBV11-1 and TRBJ1-1; D gene uncertain. The V end lost 3 bases, the J end lost 3 bases, and 8 bases lay between the germline ends. Germline loops: CDR1 SGHAT, CDR2 FQDESV (reference sequence). CDR3 length: 13 residues. The CDR3 region is CASSLWGYTEAFF. The DNA for the CDR3 is TGTGCCAGCAGCTTGTGGGGATACACTGAAGCTTTCTTT. Based on the CDR3 plus reference TRBV11-1 and TRBJ1-1, the full variable domain is EAEVAQSPRYKITEKSQAVAFWCDPISGHATLYWYRQILGQGPELLVQFQDESVVDDSQLPKDRFSAERLKGVDSTLKIQPAELGDSAMYLCASSLWGYTEAFFGQGTRLTVV.

The V gene is TRBV29-1, the J gene TRBJ1-1; tentatively, D is TRBD1 (5 bases). CDR1 and CDR2 from the germline V gene are SQVTM and ANQGSEA. The CDR3 has 12 amino acids. V lost 6 bases and J lost 4, with 12 bases in between. As DNA, the CDR3 is TGCAGCGTGAGAGGGGTGGGCACTGAAGCTTTCTTT. It encodes CSVRGVGTEAFF.

The rearrangement uses TRBV5-4 and TRBJ2-3; TRBD2 agrees at 9 bases. J gave up 4 bases and V 5 bases, and 2 bases lay outside the gene matches. CDR3 size: 13 residues. Germline V gene lookup returns CDR1 SGHNT and CDR2 YYREEE (reference sequence). In DNA form, the CDR3 reads TGTGCCAGCAGGCGGACTAGCGCAGATACGCAGTATTTT. Translated: CASRRTSADTQYF. Combining the CDR3 with reference TRBV5-4 and TRBJ2-3 gives the whole variable domain ETGVTQSPTHLIKTRGQQVTLRCSSQSGHNTVSWYQQALGQGPQFIFQYYREEENGRGNFPPRFSGLQFPNYSSELNVNALELDDSALYLCASRRTSADTQYFGPGTRLTVL.

This clone has more than one count but fewer than ten. The chain combines TRBV14 with TRBJ1-6; D remains unclear. The V gene lost 4 bases and the J gene lost 10 bases, with 17 bases spanning the gap. Germline CDR1 and CDR2: SGHDN and FVKESK. The CDR3 spans 15 residues. CDR3 in amino acids: CASSPHRQGRSPLHF. The DNA for the CDR3 is TGTGCCAGCAGCCCCCACCGACAAGGCAGATCACCCCTCCACTTT.

The chain employs TRBV7-9 and TRBJ1-1; 8 bases agree with TRBD1. V was pared by 1 base and J by 7 bases, with 8 bases of the junction left unmatched. The CDR3 sequence is 15 residues long. From germline, CDR1 is SEHNR and CDR2 FQNEAQ (reference sequence). The CDR3 here is CASSLGQGAQGEAFF. As DNA, the CDR3 is TGTGCCAGCAGCTTAGGCCAGGGGGCTCAAGGTGAAGCTTTCTTT.

This clone was found a few times. The J gene is TRBJ1-2, the V gene TRBV2, with D unresolved. V was trimmed by 4 bases and J by 4 bases, leaving 10 bases between them. This CDR3 is 13 amino acids long. Germline V lookup: CDR1 SNHLY, CDR2 FYNNEI. For the CDR3, the DNA is TGTGCCAGCAGTGTCTTGGCGGGCTATGGCTACACCTTC. It encodes CASSVLAGYGYTF.

As concerns this clone: The junction does not match germline at one end; this may be a read error. CDR3 in amino acids: CASSRSDNLLSYEQYF. DNA of the CDR3: TGTGCTAGCAGCCGATCGGACAACCTCCTCTCCTACGAGCAGTACTTC. The chain has TRBV7-7 and TRBJ2-7; TRBD1 is a possible D gene (5 bases). Germline V gene data show CDR1 as SSHAT and CDR2 as FNYEAQ (reference sequence). The CDR3 consists of 16 residues.

V and J are TRBV5-1 and TRBJ1-2; 9 bases agree with TRBD1. The CDR3 covers 18 residues. Germline-derived CDR1 and CDR2 are SGHRS and YFSETQ. The V segment lost 4 bases and the J segment 3 bases; nucleotides outside the gene matches: 16. The CDR3 loop is CASSPRPGTGKFDYGYTF. The DNA for the CDR3 is TGCGCCAGCAGCCCACGTCCCGGGACAGGGAAGTTCGACTATGGCTACACCTTC.

This clone has just a few counts. V gene TRBV19 combines with J gene TRBJ2-2; TRBD1 matches 9 bases. Unmatched junction bases numbered 4, after V lost 5 bases and J lost 3 bases. Germline V gene sequence: CDR1 LNHDA, CDR2 SQIVND (reference sequence). The CDR3 runs to 15 residues. In DNA, the CDR3 is TGTGCCAGTAGTGGGGGACAGGGATACACCGGGGAGCTGTTTTTT. Amino acid sequence: CASSGGQGYTGELFF. The variable domain in full, completed from reference TRBV19 and TRBJ2-2, reads DGGITQSPKYLFRKEGQNVTLSCEQNLNHDAMYWYRQDPGQGLRLIYYSQIVNDFQKGDIAEGYSVSREKKESFPLTVTSAQKNPTAFYLCASSGGQGYTGELFFGEGSRLTVL.

The chain combines TRBV27 with TRBJ1-2; the match to TRBD1 covers 8 bases. Trimming took 8 bases from V and 4 from J; bases not matched to a gene: 27. CDR1 and CDR2 (germline): MNHEY, SMNVEV (reference sequence). This CDR3 has 20 residues. CDR3 nucleotide sequence: TGTGCCAGCCACCGTAGCGGGGCAGGGGGCCCTTCCGTCTCTAGCTATGGCTACACCTTC. Protein: CASHRSGAGGPSVSSYGYTF.